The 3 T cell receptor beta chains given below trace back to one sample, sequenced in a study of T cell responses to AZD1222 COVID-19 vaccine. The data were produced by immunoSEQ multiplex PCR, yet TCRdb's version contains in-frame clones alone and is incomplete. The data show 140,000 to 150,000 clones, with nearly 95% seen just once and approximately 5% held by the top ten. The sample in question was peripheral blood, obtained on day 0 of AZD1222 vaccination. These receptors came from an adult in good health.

The CDR3 loop reads CASSLAGTGSSYEQYF. The CDR3 DNA is TGCGCCAGCAGCTTGGCGGGAACAGGGAGCTCCTACGAGCAGTACTTC. The chain links TRBV5-1 to TRBJ2-7, with D perhaps matching TRBD1 (6 bases). Germline-derived CDR1 and CDR2 are SGHRS and YFSETQ. The CDR3 consists of 16 residues. With 0 bases removed from V and 0 bases from J, the gap between germline ends came to 13 bases.

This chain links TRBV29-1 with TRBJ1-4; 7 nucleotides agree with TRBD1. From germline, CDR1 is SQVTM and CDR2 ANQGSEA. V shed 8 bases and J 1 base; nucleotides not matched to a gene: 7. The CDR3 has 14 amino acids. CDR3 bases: TGCAGCACATGGGACAGATTAACTAATGAAAAACTGTTTTTT. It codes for CSTWDRLTNEKLFF.

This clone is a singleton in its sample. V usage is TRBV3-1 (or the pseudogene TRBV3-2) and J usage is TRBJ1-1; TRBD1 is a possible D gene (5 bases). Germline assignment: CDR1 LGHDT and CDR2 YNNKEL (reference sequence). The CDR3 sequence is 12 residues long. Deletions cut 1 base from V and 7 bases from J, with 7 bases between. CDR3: CASSQGGVEAFF. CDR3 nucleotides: TGTGCCAGCAGCCAAGGAGGGGTTGAAGCTTTCTTT.